A single sample is the source of the 24 T cell receptor beta chains below, sequenced in a study of cytomegalovirus exposure and HLA in healthy donors. The PCR used 60 Vbeta and 13 Jbeta primers. Profiled with immunoSEQ multiplex PCR; TCRdb holds only in-frame clones, not every one. This sample yields 130,000 to 150,000 clones, of which roughly 80% are seen a single time; about 6.7% belongs to the top ten. Sequenced material: PBMCs. All receptors derive from a woman in her thirties or forties in good health and CMV-seropositive.

This rearrangement joins TRBV5-4 to TRBJ1-4; D gene unclear. V dropped 0 bases and J dropped 5 bases, with 5 bases sitting between them. The length of the CDR3 is 13 residues. The germline V gene encodes CDR1 SGHNT and CDR2 YYREEE (reference sequence). This CDR3 reads CASSLGGNEKLFF. The CDR3 DNA reads TGTGCCAGCAGCTTGGGCGGGAATGAAAAACTGTTTTTT.

V is TRBV6-1 and J is TRBJ1-3; 10 nucleotides align to TRBD1. The CDR3 covers 17 residues. After removal of 2 bases from V and 0 bases from J, the junction contained 4 bases not matched to a gene. Germline V CDR1 and CDR2: MNHNS, SASEGT. The CDR3 protein is CASSESRTGGSGNTIYF. The CDR3 coding sequence is TGTGCCAGCAGTGAAAGCCGGACAGGGGGCTCTGGAAACACCATATATTTT.

J is TRBJ2-2 and V is TRBV2; TRBD2 matches at 10 bases. The CDR3 has 16 residues. Germline values: CDR1 SNHLY, CDR2 FYNNEI. V was clipped by 5 bases and J by 4 bases; unmatched bases: 7. CDR3: CASSQSGGGGTGELFF. The DNA of the CDR3 is TGTGCCAGCAGTCAGAGCGGGGGGGGTGGCACCGGGGAGCTGTTTTTT. The whole variable domain, remainder taken from reference TRBV2 and TRBJ2-2, is EPEVTQTPSHQVTQMGQEVILRCVPISNHLYFYWYRQILGQKVEFLVSFYNNEISEKSEIFDDQFSVERPDGSNFTLKIRSTKLEDSAMYFCASSQSGGGGTGELFFGEGSRLTVL.

Concerning this clone: The same CDR3 can be traced to other DNA sequences in this sample. The chain uses TRBV9 and TRBJ1-1, with a possible D match to TRBD1 (6 bases). V was clipped by 3 bases and J by 1 base, with 10 bases between them. Germline V CDR1 and CDR2: SGDLS, YYNGEE. This CDR3 contains 14 residues. The CDR3 DNA follows: TGTGCCAGCAGCGCACAGGGTCGGAACACTGAAGCTTTCTTT. Translated: CASSAQGRNTEAFF.

J is TRBJ2-7 and V is TRBV6-6; D possibly corresponds to TRBD1 (6 bases). V lost 6 bases, J lost 7 bases, and 13 bases lay in between. Germline loops: CDR1 MNHNY, CDR2 SVGAGI (reference sequence). The CDR3 runs 12 residues. Here the CDR3 DNA reads TGTGCCAGCAGGGACAGCGCGGAAGAGCAGTACTTC. This sequence encodes CASRDSAEEQYF.

V is TRBV4-2 and J is TRBJ2-3; no firm D call. V was pared by 5 bases and J by 0 bases, with 18 bases between. CDR1 is LGHNA, CDR2 YNFKEQ, per germline. The CDR3 loop spans 17 amino acids. CDR3 coding DNA: TGTGCCAGCAGCGAACTCCCGGGTTTCCCAAGCACAGATACGCAGTATTTT. It encodes CASSELPGFPSTDTQYF.

The rearrangement uses TRBV18 and TRBJ2-1, with 10 bases fitting TRBD2. There are 15 residues in the CDR3. Losses at the gene ends were 2 bases for V and 5 bases for J; bases not matched to a gene: 3. From germline, CDR1 is KGHSH and CDR2 LQKENI. DNA for the CDR3: TGTGCCAGCTCACCAGCTAGCGGGGGTCACAATGAGCAGTTCTTC. Its translation: CASSPASGGHNEQFF.

J is TRBJ1-5 and V is TRBV19; 9 nucleotides align to TRBD1. Germline CDR1 LNHDA, CDR2 SQIVND (reference sequence). This CDR3 spans 14 amino acids. Trimming took 5 bases from V and 7 from J; bases not matched to a gene: 6. CDR3 residues: CASSGGTGSQPQHF. CDR3 bases: TGTGCCAGTAGTGGGGGGACAGGGTCCCAGCCCCAGCATTTT.

A few counts support this clone. This sequence joins TRBV28 and TRBJ1-6; 10 nucleotides line up with TRBD1. The CDR3 extends over 14 amino acids. In germline, CDR1 is MDHEN, CDR2 SYDVKM. V shed 8 bases and J 9 bases; nucleotides not matched to a gene: 7. The CDR3 is CASLSGQGSSPLHF. For the CDR3, the DNA is TGTGCCAGCCTCTCGGGACAGGGGTCTTCACCCCTCCACTTT.

This rearrangement joins TRBV18 to TRBJ1-3; tentative D call: TRBD1 (5 bases). Trimming took 2 bases from V and 3 from J, leaving 14 bases between them. The CDR3 runs 16 residues. From germline, CDR1 is KGHSH and CDR2 LQKENI. CDR3 sequence (DNA): TGTGCCAGCTCACCAGGACAACCAGCGTATGGAAACACCATATATTTT. Protein: CASSPGQPAYGNTIYF.

The chain has TRBV5-1 and TRBJ1-4, with a possible D match to TRBD1 (5 bases). The CDR3 covers 15 residues. The V and J ends lost 0 bases and 3 bases respectively, with 9 bases between them. The germline gives CDR1 SGHRS, CDR2 YFSETQ. For the CDR3, the DNA is TGCGCCAGCAGCTTGGATGCGGGGGCTAATGAAAAACTGTTTTTT. Protein product: CASSLDAGANEKLFF.

The chain combines TRBV19 with TRBJ2-5; TRBD2 is a possible D gene (6 bases). Per germline, CDR1 LNHDA and CDR2 SQIVND (reference sequence). The V end lost 1 base, the J end lost 5 bases, and 11 bases lay between the germline ends. The length of the CDR3 is 14 residues. This chain's CDR3 is CASSIAGGWETQYF. The CDR3 coding sequence is TGTGCCAGTAGTATAGCCGGGGGATGGGAGACCCAGTACTTC.

A note on this clone: A read error may produce the germline difference seen at one junction end. This chain uses TRBV11-2 with TRBJ2-7; a possible D gene is TRBD2 (6 bases). Germline V gene data show CDR1 as SGHAT and CDR2 as FQNNGV. The CDR3 contains 12 residues. The CDR3 sequence is CASSQEGTTMEF. The DNA for the CDR3 is TGTGCCAGCAGCCAGGAGGGTACCACTATGGAGTTC.

The rearrangement links TRBV19 to TRBJ2-7; 7 nucleotides match TRBD2. V trimming: 5 bases; J trimming: 7 bases; junction bases outside the gene matches: 11. Germline V gene sequence: CDR1 LNHDA, CDR2 SQIVND (reference sequence). This CDR3 region has 14 residues. This CDR3 is CASSVDRWTREQYF. CDR3 bases: TGTGCCAGTAGTGTCGACCGCTGGACTAGAGAGCAGTACTTC. Looking up the rest from reference TRBV19 and TRBJ2-7 gives the full variable domain: DGGITQSPKYLFRKEGQNVTLSCEQNLNHDAMYWYRQDPGQGLRLIYYSQIVNDFQKGDIAEGYSVSREKKESFPLTVTSAQKNPTAFYLCASSVDRWTREQYFGPGTRLTVT.

The rearrangement uses TRBV6-5 and TRBJ1-2; 11 bases match TRBD1. V shed 4 bases and J 6 bases; nucleotides not matched to a gene: 1. The germline V gene has CDR1 MNHEY and CDR2 SVGAGI. The CDR3 loop spans 13 amino acids. The CDR3 loop reads CASSSGQGDGYTF. CDR3 bases: TGTGCCAGCAGTTCGGGACAGGGGGATGGCTACACCTTC.

This clone was detected only a few times. The chain combines TRBV9 with TRBJ2-1, with unresolved D. The CDR3 loop spans 15 amino acids. CDR1 SGDLS and CDR2 YYNGEE come from the germline V gene. Trimming took 0 bases from V and 4 from J, leaving 11 bases between them. This chain's CDR3 is CASSVAWAQYNEQFF. In DNA form, the CDR3 reads TGTGCCAGCAGCGTAGCCTGGGCCCAGTACAATGAGCAGTTCTTC.

This chain connects TRBV4-2 to TRBJ2-5; weak D call: TRBD1 (5 bases). Germline V lookup: CDR1 LGHNA, CDR2 YNFKEQ. CDR3 length: 15 residues. Trimming took off 0 bases at V and 1 base at J, with 9 bases between the two ends. The CDR3 loop reads CASSQDQGIQETQYF. The CDR3, as DNA: TGTGCCAGCAGCCAAGACCAGGGAATCCAAGAGACCCAGTACTTC.

This clone was picked up one time. The rearrangement joins TRBV2 to TRBJ2-5; 7 positions agree with TRBD2. V shed 2 bases, J shed 5 bases, and the junction held 5 bases outside the gene matches. CDR3 length equals 14 residues. Germline-derived CDR1 and CDR2 are SNHLY and FYNNEI. DNA for the CDR3: TGTGCCAGCAGTGAACAGGGAGGGTGGGAGACCCAGTACTTC. This gives the protein CASSEQGGWETQYF.

The CDR3 DNA follows: TGCGCCAGCAGCTTGTCAGGGGTCCCGGAGACCCAGTACTTC. Amino acid sequence: CASSLSGVPETQYF. The V gene is TRBV5-1, the J gene TRBJ2-5, with D possibly matching TRBD1 (6 bases). The CDR3 runs to 14 residues. Germline CDR1 SGHRS, CDR2 YFSETQ. Trimming shortened V by 1 base and J by 5 bases, and 12 bases separated the two germline ends.

The chain has TRBV6-1 and TRBJ2-7; TRBD1 is a possible D gene (6 bases). The CDR3 is 15 amino acids. The V end was cut by 4 bases, the J end by 0 bases, with 13 bases between. Germline CDR1 is MNHNS and CDR2 is SASEGT. DNA of the CDR3: TGTGCCAGCAGTGGAGGCACAGGGCACTCCTACGAGCAGTACTTC. Its protein is CASSGGTGHSYEQYF.

This clone came up a few times. The chain couples TRBV4-1 to TRBJ1-4, with D tentatively TRBD1 (5 bases). CDR3 size: 17 residues. The germline V gene encodes CDR1 MGHRA and CDR2 YSYEKL. V lost 6 bases to trimming and J lost 0 bases, with 17 bases between them. The CDR3 loop is CASRTSGTQATNEKLFF. CDR3 coding DNA: TGCGCCAGCAGGACTTCCGGGACTCAAGCAACTAATGAAAAACTGTTTTTT.

The chain recombines TRBV18 with TRBJ2-7; D uncertain. V was shortened by 2 bases and J by 1 base, with 3 bases between the two germline ends. Germline assignment: CDR1 KGHSH and CDR2 LQKENI. The CDR3 covers 12 residues. CDR3 bases: TGTGCCAGCTCACCAGAGTCCTACGAGCAGTACTTC. Protein product: CASSPESYEQYF. Full variable domain (remainder filled in from reference TRBV18 and TRBJ2-7): NAGVMQNPRHLVRRRGQEARLRCSPMKGHSHVYWYRQLPEEGLKFMVYLQKENIIDESGMPKERFSAEFPKEGPSILRIQQVVRGDSAAYFCASSPESYEQYFGPGTRLTVT.

The chain is built from TRBV4-2 and TRBJ2-7, with D hard to call. The CDR3 covers 11 residues. The germline V gene has CDR1 LGHNA and CDR2 YNFKEQ. The V end lost 0 bases, the J end lost 6 bases, and 3 bases lay between the germline ends. CDR3 coding DNA: TGTGCCAGCAGCCAAGACAGCGAGCAGTACTTC. Translated: CASSQDSEQYF.

CDR3 in DNA: TGTGCCAGCAGTGAAGACAGGGGGGGATATGGCTACACCTTC. Residues: CASSEDRGGYGYTF. The rearrangement links TRBV2 to TRBJ1-2; 8 positions match TRBD1. From germline, CDR1 is SNHLY and CDR2 FYNNEI. Trimming cost V 1 base and J 5 bases; bases outside gene matches: 3. The CDR3 extends over 14 amino acids.